This is a list of T cell receptor beta chains from one sample in a study of OX40 agonist ivuxolimab in advanced cancers. Profiled with immunoSEQ multiplex PCR; TCRdb holds only in-frame clones, not every one. Of 150,000 to 180,000 clones detected, 90% to 95% appear once; the ten largest clones hold about 0.33%. The starting material was CD4+ or CD8+ T cells sorted from blood, obtained in a trial of the OX40 agonist ivuxolimab. The receptor set was obtained from an adult with an advanced solid tumor such as melanoma, head and neck, liver or kidney cancer. CDR3s include the opening cysteine and the closing phenylalanine or tryptophan. Each record gives: CDR3 length, V gene, J gene, clone size, D gene, CDR3 DNA, CDR3 protein. A D gene is named only where the DNA matches it firmly. Not every row has a clone size; where given, it reads once, few, many or a size class.

cdr3_length: 12
v_call: TRBV5-6
j_call: TRBJ2-1
clone_size: once
d_call: .
cdr3_nt: TGTGCCAGCAGCTTAGTTCCCCCTGAGCAGTTCTTC
cdr3_aa: CASSLVPPEQFF

cdr3_length: 14
v_call: TRBV7-7
j_call: TRBJ2-1
clone_size: .
d_call: .
cdr3_nt: TGTGCTAGCAGCTTTTCCGGGACTGGCGATGAGCAGTTCTTC
cdr3_aa: CASSFSGTGDEQFF

cdr3_length: 15
v_call: TRBV7-2
j_call: TRBJ2-2
clone_size: .
d_call: .
cdr3_nt: TGTGCCAGCAGCTTTTCCCAGGGTGGCACCGGGGAGCTGTTTTTT
cdr3_aa: CASSFSQGGTGELFF

cdr3_length: 16
v_call: TRBV6-6
j_call: TRBJ2-3
clone_size: .
d_call: TRBD2
cdr3_nt: TGTGCCAGCACACCATCTGCTAGCGGCGGGGCAGATACGCAGTATTTT
cdr3_aa: CASTPSASGGADTQYF

cdr3_length: 16
v_call: TRBV27
j_call: TRBJ1-5
clone_size: .
d_call: .
cdr3_nt: TGTGCCAGCAGTTTAATGGGGGCAGGAGGCAATCAGCCCCAGCATTTT
cdr3_aa: CASSLMGAGGNQPQHF

cdr3_length: 14
v_call: TRBV29-1
j_call: TRBJ2-7
clone_size: .
d_call: .
cdr3_nt: TGCAGCGTTGTGGGGAGCCCCTCCTCCTACGAGCAGTACTTC
cdr3_aa: CSVVGSPSSYEQYF

cdr3_length: 10
v_call: TRBV2
j_call: TRBJ1-5
clone_size: .
d_call: .
cdr3_nt: TGTGCCGTAGGGGATCAGCCCCAGCATTTT
cdr3_aa: CAVGDQPQHF

cdr3_length: 12
v_call: TRBV5-4
j_call: TRBJ2-7
clone_size: .
d_call: .
cdr3_nt: TGTGCCAGCAGCTCCGCTACCTACGAGCAGTACTTC
cdr3_aa: CASSSATYEQYF

cdr3_length: 15
v_call: TRBV9
j_call: TRBJ1-4
clone_size: .
d_call: .
cdr3_nt: TGTGCCAGCAGCGTGGTTGGGTCTGGAAATGAAAAACTGTTTTTT
cdr3_aa: CASSVVGSGNEKLFF

cdr3_length: 14
v_call: TRBV6-6
j_call: TRBJ1-5
clone_size: .
d_call: .
cdr3_nt: TGTGCCAGCAGCTCCGGGATCCGAAATCAGCCCCAGCATTTT
cdr3_aa: CASSSGIRNQPQHF

cdr3_length: 14
v_call: TRBV18
j_call: TRBJ1-4
clone_size: .
d_call: .
cdr3_nt: TGTGCCAGCTCACCACGGGGGGCCCGAGAAAAACTGTTTTTT
cdr3_aa: CASSPRGAREKLFF

cdr3_length: 14
v_call: TRBV5-4
j_call: TRBJ2-7
clone_size: .
d_call: .
cdr3_nt: TGTGCCAGCAGCTTGGGAGGTTCCACCCAGGGGCAGTACTTC
cdr3_aa: CASSLGGSTQGQYF

cdr3_length: 16
v_call: TRBV6-5
j_call: TRBJ1-6
clone_size: .
d_call: .
cdr3_nt: TGTGCCAGCAGTTACTGGGACCTTTCTTTAAATTCACCCCTCCACTTT
cdr3_aa: CASSYWDLSLNSPLHF

cdr3_length: 15
v_call: TRBV11-3
j_call: TRBJ2-1
clone_size: .
d_call: .
cdr3_nt: TGTGCCAGCAGCTCTCAGGGGTACTCCTACAATGAGCAGTTCTTC
cdr3_aa: CASSSQGYSYNEQFF

cdr3_length: 13
v_call: TRBV7-9
j_call: TRBJ1-1
clone_size: .
d_call: TRBD1
cdr3_nt: TGTGCCAGCAGCTACAGGGGGAACACTGAAGCTTTCTTT
cdr3_aa: CASSYRGNTEAFF

cdr3_length: 16
v_call: TRBV6-6
j_call: TRBJ1-2
clone_size: once
d_call: TRBD1
cdr3_nt: TGTGCCAGCAGTCCCTTACAGGGGACCCCGCACTATGGCTACACCTTC
cdr3_aa: CASSPLQGTPHYGYTF

cdr3_length: 11
v_call: TRBV28
j_call: TRBJ2-7
clone_size: .
d_call: .
cdr3_nt: TGTGCGGCAGGGCATTCCTACGAGCAGTACTTC
cdr3_aa: CAAGHSYEQYF

cdr3_length: 13
v_call: TRBV29-1
j_call: TRBJ1-4
clone_size: .
d_call: .
cdr3_nt: TGCAGCGTAGCCGTTTCTCAGGGAGAAAAACTGTTTTTT
cdr3_aa: CSVAVSQGEKLFF

cdr3_length: 15
v_call: TRBV5-1
j_call: TRBJ1-3
clone_size: .
d_call: .
cdr3_nt: TGCGCCAGCAGTGACCGAGGGAACTCTGGAAACACCATATATTTT
cdr3_aa: CASSDRGNSGNTIYF

cdr3_length: 14
v_call: TRBV14
j_call: TRBJ2-5
clone_size: .
d_call: .
cdr3_nt: TGTGCCAGCAGCCATGACAGGGAGGCCCGGACCCAGTACTTC
cdr3_aa: CASSHDREARTQYF

cdr3_length: 15
v_call: TRBV7-2
j_call: TRBJ2-4
clone_size: .
d_call: TRBD1
cdr3_nt: TGTGCCAGCAGCTTATCGACAGGGGGCGGATACATTCAGTACTTC
cdr3_aa: CASSLSTGGGYIQYF

cdr3_length: 13
v_call: TRBV7-2
j_call: TRBJ1-5
clone_size: few
d_call: TRBD1
cdr3_nt: TGTGCCAGCAGCTTCCAGGGGGATCAGCCCCAGCATTTT
cdr3_aa: CASSFQGDQPQHF

cdr3_length: 16
v_call: TRBV9
j_call: TRBJ2-5
clone_size: .
d_call: TRBD1
cdr3_nt: TGTGCCAGCAGCCCCAGACAGGGCGAGTTCACAGAGACCCAGTACTTC
cdr3_aa: CASSPRQGEFTETQYF

cdr3_length: 14
v_call: TRBV5-6
j_call: TRBJ1-4
clone_size: .
d_call: TRBD1
cdr3_nt: TGTGCCAGCACCAGGACAGGGAGGGATGAAAAACTGTTTTTT
cdr3_aa: CASTRTGRDEKLFF

cdr3_length: 12
v_call: TRBV5-6
j_call: TRBJ1-6
clone_size: .
d_call: .
cdr3_nt: TGTGCCAGCAGCCCCAGGGGTTCACCCCTCCACTTT
cdr3_aa: CASSPRGSPLHF

cdr3_length: 17
v_call: TRBV15
j_call: TRBJ2-7
clone_size: .
d_call: TRBD2
cdr3_nt: TGTGCCACCAGCACCCTCCCCCCCGGGGGGATATTCTACGAGCAGTACTTC
cdr3_aa: CATSTLPPGGIFYEQYF

cdr3_length: 16
v_call: TRBV18
j_call: TRBJ1-1
clone_size: .
d_call: .
cdr3_nt: TGTGCCAGCTCCCCCCCCGGGAGTTTACAGAACACTGAAGCTTTCTTT
cdr3_aa: CASSPPGSLQNTEAFF

cdr3_length: 14
v_call: TRBV6-1
j_call: TRBJ1-2
clone_size: .
d_call: TRBD1
cdr3_nt: TGTGCCAGCAGTGTCCAGGGACAGGGGAGCGGCTACACCTTC
cdr3_aa: CASSVQGQGSGYTF

cdr3_length: 13
v_call: TRBV2
j_call: TRBJ1-2
clone_size: .
d_call: TRBD1
cdr3_nt: TGTGCCAGCACCATAGACAGGGGTTATGGCTACACCTTC
cdr3_aa: CASTIDRGYGYTF

cdr3_length: 17
v_call: TRBV11-2
j_call: TRBJ1-1
clone_size: .
d_call: .
cdr3_nt: TGTGCCAGCACCACGTGGGGACGGGCTCTCCGGTACGCTGAAGCTTTCTTT
cdr3_aa: CASTTWGRALRYAEAFF

cdr3_length: 14
v_call: TRBV7-2
j_call: TRBJ1-2
clone_size: .
d_call: .
cdr3_nt: TGTGCCAGCAGCGAGAGCAGGGTCTACTATGGCTACACCTTC
cdr3_aa: CASSESRVYYGYTF

cdr3_length: 15
v_call: TRBV5-5
j_call: TRBJ1-4
clone_size: .
d_call: .
cdr3_nt: TGTGCCAGCAGCTGGGGTGCTCTGAACCATGAAAAACTGTTTTTT
cdr3_aa: CASSWGALNHEKLFF

cdr3_length: 11
v_call: TRBV29-1
j_call: TRBJ1-1
clone_size: few
d_call: TRBD1
cdr3_nt: TGCAGCGCCCCGGGACAGGGTGAAGCTTTCTTT
cdr3_aa: CSAPGQGEAFF

cdr3_length: 12
v_call: TRBV7-2
j_call: TRBJ2-5
clone_size: .
d_call: .
cdr3_nt: TGTGCCAGCAGACGGGGAGGAGAGACCCAGTACTTC
cdr3_aa: CASRRGGETQYF

cdr3_length: 15
v_call: TRBV7-9
j_call: TRBJ2-5
clone_size: .
d_call: TRBD1
cdr3_nt: TGTGCCAGCAGCTTACGACAGGGCGTTCAAGAGACCCAGTACTTC
cdr3_aa: CASSLRQGVQETQYF

cdr3_length: 15
v_call: TRBV2
j_call: TRBJ2-3
clone_size: .
d_call: TRBD1
cdr3_nt: TGTGCCAGCAGGGCCGGGACAGGGGGGACAGATACGCAGTATTTT
cdr3_aa: CASRAGTGGTDTQYF

cdr3_length: 15
v_call: TRBV5-8
j_call: TRBJ1-5
clone_size: .
d_call: .
cdr3_nt: TGTGCCAGCAGCTACTCCCTTGTGGGGAATCAGCCCCAGCATTTT
cdr3_aa: CASSYSLVGNQPQHF

cdr3_length: 14
v_call: TRBV5-1
j_call: TRBJ2-1
clone_size: .
d_call: TRBD2
cdr3_nt: TGCGCCAGCAGCGGTCTAGCGGGAAACAATGAGCAGTTCTTC
cdr3_aa: CASSGLAGNNEQFF

cdr3_length: 14
v_call: TRBV21-1
j_call: TRBJ1-1
clone_size: .
d_call: .
cdr3_nt: TGTGCCAGCAGCAACGACAGGGTTATCACTGAAGCTTTCTTT
cdr3_aa: CASSNDRVITEAFF

cdr3_length: 13
v_call: TRBV6-6
j_call: TRBJ1-3
clone_size: .
d_call: .
cdr3_nt: TGTGCCAGCAGCGACAACTCTGGAAACACCATATATTTT
cdr3_aa: CASSDNSGNTIYF

cdr3_length: 15
v_call: TRBV5-1
j_call: TRBJ2-5
clone_size: .
d_call: TRBD1
cdr3_nt: TGCGCCAGCAGCTTGGCCCCCGGGACAGAAGAGACCCAGTACTTC
cdr3_aa: CASSLAPGTEETQYF

cdr3_length: 16
v_call: TRBV7-3
j_call: TRBJ2-1
clone_size: .
d_call: .
cdr3_nt: TGTGCCAGCAGCTCGAGGACGAGGAGCTCCTACAATGAGCAGTTCTTC
cdr3_aa: CASSSRTRSSYNEQFF

cdr3_length: 17
v_call: TRBV18
j_call: TRBJ1-5
clone_size: .
d_call: .
cdr3_nt: TGTGCCAGCTCACCCCGACCCGAGGGGTGGGGCCGCCAGCCCCAGCATTTT
cdr3_aa: CASSPRPEGWGRQPQHF

cdr3_length: 15
v_call: TRBV7-9
j_call: TRBJ2-7
clone_size: .
d_call: .
cdr3_nt: TGTGCCAGCAGCTTGTCTCCTCGAGGACTCTACGAGCAGTACTTC
cdr3_aa: CASSLSPRGLYEQYF

cdr3_length: 15
v_call: TRBV6-6
j_call: TRBJ1-1
clone_size: .
d_call: .
cdr3_nt: TGTGCCAGCAGTTACTCAGAGGTAATGAACACTGAAGCTTTCTTT
cdr3_aa: CASSYSEVMNTEAFF